This TCR beta chain derives from a study of T cell repertoires in cytomegalovirus infection. Study summary: Public signatures in TCR beta pointed to CMV infection and matching HLA type.

This CDR3 region has 20 residues. CDR1 is MNHEY and CDR2 is SVGAGI in the germline V gene. V dropped 6 bases and J dropped 0; count of bases not matched to a gene: 12. TCRdb reanalysed the reads using MiXCR and keeps one entry per CDR3 protein. In the table there are some 220,000 distinct CDR3 sequences, roughly an eighth of which are singletons. Note on this clonotype: What it binds is unknown.

Findings of the study overall: The cumulative frequency of public TCR beta families distinguished individuals who carried CMV together with the relevant HLA. HLA-C-restricted CMV clonotypes gave the most frequent clonotype in two of eight donors.

The receptor was isolated from a human donor in good health (CMV status not recorded). Some clones in this sample may be carry-over from other donors' samples. The J gene is TRBJ2-3, the V gene TRBV6-5; TRBD2 matches 16 bases. The sequenced sample consisted of PBMCs. The CDR3 DNA is TGTGCCAGCAGCCCGGGGGGACTAGCGGGAGGGGGGTCTAGCACAGATACGCAGTATTTT. Its protein product is CASSPGGLAGGGSSTDTQYF.